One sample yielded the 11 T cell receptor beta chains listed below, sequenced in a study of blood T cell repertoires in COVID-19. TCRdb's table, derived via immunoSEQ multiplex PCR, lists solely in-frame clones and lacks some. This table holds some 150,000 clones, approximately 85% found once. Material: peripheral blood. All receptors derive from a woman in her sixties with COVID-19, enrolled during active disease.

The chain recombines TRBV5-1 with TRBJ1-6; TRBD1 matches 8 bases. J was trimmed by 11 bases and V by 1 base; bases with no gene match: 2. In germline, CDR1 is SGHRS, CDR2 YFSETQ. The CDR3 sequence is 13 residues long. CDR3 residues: CASSLSTGAPLHF. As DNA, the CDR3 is TGCGCCAGCAGCTTGTCGACAGGGGCACCCCTCCACTTT.

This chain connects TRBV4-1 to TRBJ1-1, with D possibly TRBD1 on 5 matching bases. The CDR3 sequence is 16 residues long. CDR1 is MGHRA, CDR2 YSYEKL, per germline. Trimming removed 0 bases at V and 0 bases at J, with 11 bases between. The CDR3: CASSQDWGLMNTEAFF. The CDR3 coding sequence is TGCGCCAGCAGCCAAGATTGGGGCTTAATGAACACTGAAGCTTTCTTT.

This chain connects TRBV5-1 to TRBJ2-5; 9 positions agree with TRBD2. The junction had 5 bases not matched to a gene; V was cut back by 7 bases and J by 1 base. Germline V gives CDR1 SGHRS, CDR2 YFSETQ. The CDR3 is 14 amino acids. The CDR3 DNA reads TGCGCCAGCTGTGGGCGGGGGGGCCAAGAGACCCAGTACTTC. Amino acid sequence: CASCGRGGQETQYF.

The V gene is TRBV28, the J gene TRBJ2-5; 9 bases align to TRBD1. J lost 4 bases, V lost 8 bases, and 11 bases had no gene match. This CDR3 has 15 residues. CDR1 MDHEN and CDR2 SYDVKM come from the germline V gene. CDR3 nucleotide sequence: TGTGCCAGCTTTGGGAACAGGGGGCGCGGAGAGACCCAGTACTTC. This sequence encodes CASFGNRGRGETQYF.

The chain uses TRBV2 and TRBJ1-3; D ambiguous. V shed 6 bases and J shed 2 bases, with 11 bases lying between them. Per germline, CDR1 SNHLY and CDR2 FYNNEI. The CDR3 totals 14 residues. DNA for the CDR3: TGTGCCAGCAGCGTCTCGGGGACTGGAAACACCATATATTTT. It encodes CASSVSGTGNTIYF.

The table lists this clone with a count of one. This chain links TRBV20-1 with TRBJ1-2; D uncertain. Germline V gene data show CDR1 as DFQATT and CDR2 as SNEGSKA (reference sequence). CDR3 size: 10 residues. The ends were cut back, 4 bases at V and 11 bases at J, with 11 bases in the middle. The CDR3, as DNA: TGCAGTGCTAAGATCCACGGTTACACCTTC. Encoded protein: CSAKIHGYTF.

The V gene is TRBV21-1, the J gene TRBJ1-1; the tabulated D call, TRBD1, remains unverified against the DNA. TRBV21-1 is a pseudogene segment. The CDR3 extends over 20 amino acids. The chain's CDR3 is CASSKAPFCQGANRVTEAFF. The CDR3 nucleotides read TGTGCCAGCAGCAAAGCGCCATTTTGTCAGGGGGCTAATCGGGTCACTGAAGCTTTCTTT.

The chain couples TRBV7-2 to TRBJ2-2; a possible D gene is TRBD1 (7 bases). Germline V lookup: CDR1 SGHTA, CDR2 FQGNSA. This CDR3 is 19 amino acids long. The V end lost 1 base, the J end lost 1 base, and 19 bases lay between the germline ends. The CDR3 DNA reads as TGTGCCAGCAGCTTAGTATCGATCAGGGGGGCCTGGAACACCGGGGAGCTGTTTTTT. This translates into CASSLVSIRGAWNTGELFF.

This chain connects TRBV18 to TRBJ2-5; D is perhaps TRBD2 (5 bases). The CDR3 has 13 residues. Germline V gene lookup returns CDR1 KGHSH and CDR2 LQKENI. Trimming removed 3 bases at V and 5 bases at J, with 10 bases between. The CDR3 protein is CASSPYGEETQYF. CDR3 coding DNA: TGTGCCAGCTCACCCTACGGGGAGGAGACCCAGTACTTC.

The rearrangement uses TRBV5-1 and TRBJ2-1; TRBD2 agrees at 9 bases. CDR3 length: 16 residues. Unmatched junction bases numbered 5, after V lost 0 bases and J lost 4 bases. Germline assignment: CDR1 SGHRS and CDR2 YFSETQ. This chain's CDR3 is CASSLAASGEYNEQFF. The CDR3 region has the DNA TGCGCCAGCAGCTTGGCCGCTAGCGGGGAGTACAATGAGCAGTTCTTC.

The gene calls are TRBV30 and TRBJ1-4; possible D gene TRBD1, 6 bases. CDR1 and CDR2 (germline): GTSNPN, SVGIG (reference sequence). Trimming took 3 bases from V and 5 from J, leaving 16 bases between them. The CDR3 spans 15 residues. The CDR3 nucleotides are TGTGCCTGGAGCGCACCGGGACACCTCAATGAAAAACTGTTTTTT. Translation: CAWSAPGHLNEKLFF.